The 22 T cell receptor beta chains in this list originate from one sample, sequenced in a study of blood T cell repertoires in COVID-19. Assay used: immunoSEQ multiplex PCR; TCRdb lists only in-frame clones, some missing. Counted here are about 120,000 clones, about 85% occurring once; the ten biggest clones make up under 5%. Sequencing was done on a sample of peripheral blood. These TCRs come from a man in his 60s with acute or convalescent COVID-19.

The CDR3 coding sequence is TGCGCCAGCAGCATAGATAGCGGGAGTACTCCGAGCGAGCAGTACTTC. Translating it yields CASSIDSGSTPSEQYF. V gene TRBV5-1 combines with J gene TRBJ2-7; 9 bases agree with TRBD2. Germline CDR1 reads SGHRS; CDR2 reads YFSETQ. The CDR3 has 16 residues. V lost 4 bases to trimming and J lost 6 bases; unmatched junction nucleotides: 14.

This chain links TRBV2 with TRBJ2-2, with D possibly matching TRBD1 (6 bases). From germline, CDR1 is SNHLY and CDR2 FYNNEI. Trimming left V 5 bases short and J 7 bases short, with 20 bases between. This CDR3 is 16 amino acids long. Here the CDR3 DNA reads TGTGCCAGCAGTCCCAGGGGTAGTGGGTATAACGGGGAGCTGTTTTTT. Protein: CASSPRGSGYNGELFF.

The CDR3 DNA sequence: TGTGCCAGCAGTTATGGCGGGGCTAGCGGGAGGATTGCCGGGGAGCTGTTTTTT. This sequence encodes CASSYGGASGRIAGELFF. The rearrangement uses TRBV7-6 and TRBJ2-2; 11 bases map to TRBD2. There are 18 residues in the CDR3. Germline V gene data show CDR1 as SGHVS and CDR2 as FNYEAQ. V lost 6 bases, J lost 6 bases, and 15 bases stayed unmatched.

The chain is built from TRBV24-1 and TRBJ2-5; 9 bases fit TRBD1. Unmatched junction bases numbered 6, after V lost 4 bases and J lost 4 bases. Per germline, CDR1 KGHDR and CDR2 SFDVKD. CDR3 size: 15 residues. The CDR3 DNA is TGTGCCACCAGTGAGCGAATGACAGGGGGAGAGACCCAGTACTTC. Protein: CATSERMTGGETQYF.

This clone is a singleton in its sample. The chain recombines TRBV7-3 with TRBJ2-1, with 9 nucleotides matching TRBD2. CDR1 SGHTA and CDR2 FQGTGA come from the germline V gene. J lost 0 bases, V lost 1 base, and 4 bases had no gene match. The CDR3 sequence is 17 residues long. The CDR3, as DNA: TGTGCCAGCAGCTTAAGTGGACTAGCGTACTCCTACAATGAGCAGTTCTTC. Translating gives CASSLSGLAYSYNEQFF.

The chain recombines TRBV6-2 or TRBV6-3 with TRBJ2-1, with D possibly matching TRBD1 (6 bases). Trimming removed 6 bases at V and 2 bases at J, with 17 bases between. This CDR3 is 16 amino acids long. Germline V gene lookup returns CDR1 MNHEY and CDR2 SVGEGT. For the CDR3, the DNA is TGTGCCAGCAGCCCAAACACAGGGTCGCCCTACAATGAGCAGTTCTTC. It translates to CASSPNTGSPYNEQFF.

The chain links TRBV6-1 to TRBJ2-3; possible D gene TRBD2, 5 bases. Trimming pared 3 bases from V and 2 bases from J, leaving 15 bases between. There are 16 residues in the CDR3. Germline V gene lookup returns CDR1 MNHNS and CDR2 SASEGT. CDR3 residues: CASSDRSAGITDTQYF. The CDR3 DNA sequence: TGTGCCAGCAGTGATCGTTCCGCGGGTATCACAGATACGCAGTATTTT.

This chain uses TRBV27 with TRBJ1-1, with TRBD1 identical over 12 bases. Trimming removed 2 bases from V and 1 base from J; junction bases left unmatched: 5. Per germline, CDR1 MNHEY and CDR2 SMNVEV (reference sequence). The CDR3 spans 17 residues. The CDR3 region has the DNA TGTGCCAGCAGTTTAAATCCGGGACAGGGGGCGAACACTGAAGCTTTCTTT. Its translation: CASSLNPGQGANTEAFF.

The genes are TRBV6-6 and TRBJ1-4; D unclear. The CDR3 length is 14 residues. Per the germline V gene, CDR1 is MNHNY and CDR2 is SVGAGI (reference sequence). The V end lost 5 bases, the J end lost 1 base, and 8 bases lay between the germline ends. The CDR3 DNA sequence: TGTGCCAGCAGTCCGCCGGGAACTAATGAAAAACTGTTTTTT. Its protein is CASSPPGTNEKLFF.

This chain's CDR3 is CAIANGGVYGYTF. CDR3 DNA: TGTGCCATCGCCAATGGGGGGGTTTATGGCTACACCTTC. The rearrangement links TRBV12-3 or TRBV12-4 to TRBJ1-2; the D gene is possibly TRBD1 (5 bases). The CDR3 spans 13 residues. Trimming shortened V by 10 bases and J by 5 bases, and 17 bases separated the two germline ends.

V usage is TRBV18 and J usage is TRBJ1-5; no clear D gene. The CDR3 is 13 residues long. Germline values: CDR1 KGHSH, CDR2 LQKENI. The ends were cut back, 2 bases at V and 4 bases at J, with 6 bases in the middle. The CDR3 here is CASSPGENQPQHF. The CDR3 coding sequence is TGTGCCAGCTCACCAGGGGAGAATCAGCCCCAGCATTTT.

The chain couples TRBV2 to TRBJ1-4; 8 nucleotides agree with TRBD1. Germline-derived CDR1 and CDR2 are SNHLY and FYNNEI. Germline trimming cut 3 bases from V and 7 bases from J; bases unmatched to any gene: 4. The CDR3 loop spans 14 amino acids. Here the CDR3 DNA reads TGTGCCAGCAGTGACAGGGGGCGCGGTGAAAAACTGTTTTTT. It translates to CASSDRGRGEKLFF.

V usage is TRBV28 and J usage is TRBJ2-7; D possibly corresponds to TRBD1 (6 bases). The CDR3 runs to 14 residues. CDR1 is MDHEN, CDR2 SYDVKM, per germline. V lost 6 bases, J lost 4 bases, and 16 bases lay in between. CDR3: CASRSGQNLYEQYF. CDR3 in DNA: TGTGCCAGCAGAAGTGGACAGAACCTTTACGAGCAGTACTTC.

The CDR3 sequence: CASSGLFPYEQYF. Here the CDR3 DNA reads TGTGCCAGCAGCGGACTTTTTCCGTACGAGCAGTACTTC. The chain recombines TRBV6-5 with TRBJ2-7; tentatively, D is TRBD2 (5 bases). The V gene lost 6 bases and the J gene lost 4 bases, with 13 bases spanning the gap. The CDR3 consists of 13 residues. Germline assignment: CDR1 MNHEY and CDR2 SVGAGI.

The chain recombines TRBV12-5 with TRBJ2-7, with a weak D call TRBD1 (8 bases). Between the trimmed V and J ends, which lost 4 bases and 4 bases, there was a span of 14 bases. Germline lookup yields CDR1 LGHNT and CDR2 FRNRAP. The CDR3 contains 14 residues. The CDR3 sequence: CASGWTGRGYEQYF. The CDR3 DNA is TGTGCTAGTGGTTGGACAGGGAGGGGGTACGAGCAGTACTTC.

V gene TRBV6-2 or TRBV6-3 combines with J gene TRBJ2-7, with 7 bases that match TRBD1. V shed 5 bases, J shed 2 bases, and the junction held 9 bases outside the gene matches. This CDR3 contains 15 residues. In germline, CDR1 is MNHEY, CDR2 SVGEGT. CDR3 sequence: CASSQGDTTTYEQYF. As DNA, the CDR3 is TGTGCCAGCAGTCAGGGGGACACCACAACCTACGAGCAGTACTTC.

The chain joins TRBV29-1 to TRBJ1-1, with 9 bases aligning to TRBD1. Trimming took 7 bases from V and 4 from J; bases not matched to a gene: 7. The CDR3 runs 13 residues. CDR1 is SQVTM and CDR2 is ANQGSEA in the germline V gene. In DNA, the CDR3 is TGCAGCGGTGGGACAGGGTCTTTCACTGAAGCTTTCTTT. Protein: CSGGTGSFTEAFF.

This clone was seen a handful of times. This chain uses TRBV5-1 with TRBJ2-3; 11 nucleotides match TRBD2. V shed 5 bases and J 3 bases; nucleotides not matched to a gene: 5. Germline assignment: CDR1 SGHRS and CDR2 YFSETQ. This CDR3 contains 15 residues. The DNA for the CDR3 is TGCGCCAGCAGTATAGCGGGAGGGCCTACAGATACGCAGTATTTT. This encodes CASSIAGGPTDTQYF.

The chain joins TRBV11-3 to TRBJ2-3; the match to TRBD2 covers 9 bases. Germline V gives CDR1 SGHNT, CDR2 YENEEA. The CDR3 sequence is 16 residues long. V shed 5 bases and J 2 bases; nucleotides not matched to a gene: 8. DNA of the CDR3: TGTGCCAGCAGCCGTGGGGGACTAGCAGACACAGATACGCAGTATTTT. It specifies CASSRGGLADTDTQYF.

This clone was detected once. The chain has TRBV5-1 and TRBJ2-5, with D possibly being TRBD2 (6 bases). Trimming left V 0 bases short and J 1 base short, with 10 bases between. Germline V gives CDR1 SGHRS, CDR2 YFSETQ. This CDR3 comprises 15 residues. CDR3 DNA: TGCGCCAGCAGCTTGGGGCGGGGCCTCCAAGAGACCCAGTACTTC. This translates into CASSLGRGLQETQYF.

The chain employs TRBV5-1 and TRBJ1-2; D possibly corresponds to TRBD1 (5 bases). There are 14 residues in the CDR3. V was trimmed by 0 bases and J by 5 bases, leaving 11 bases between them. Germline CDR1 and CDR2: SGHRS and YFSETQ. Here the CDR3 DNA reads TGCGCCAGCAGCTTGGACGGGGCGGGGTATGGCTACACCTTC. Its protein is CASSLDGAGYGYTF.

The rearrangement links TRBV28 to TRBJ2-1; TRBD1 matches at 8 bases. In germline, CDR1 is MDHEN, CDR2 SYDVKM. The V segment lost 4 bases and the J segment 2 bases; nucleotides outside the gene matches: 1. This CDR3 has 14 amino acids. In DNA form, the CDR3 reads TGTGCCAGCAGTTGGGGACAGGCCTACAATGAGCAGTTCTTC. It translates to CASSWGQAYNEQFF. Full variable domain (missing parts from reference TRBV28 and TRBJ2-1): DVKVTQSSRYLVKRTGEKVFLECVQDMDHENMFWYRQDPGLGLRLIYFSYDVKMKEKGDIPEGYSVSREKKERFSLILESASTNQTSMYLCASSWGQAYNEQFFGPGTRLTVL.